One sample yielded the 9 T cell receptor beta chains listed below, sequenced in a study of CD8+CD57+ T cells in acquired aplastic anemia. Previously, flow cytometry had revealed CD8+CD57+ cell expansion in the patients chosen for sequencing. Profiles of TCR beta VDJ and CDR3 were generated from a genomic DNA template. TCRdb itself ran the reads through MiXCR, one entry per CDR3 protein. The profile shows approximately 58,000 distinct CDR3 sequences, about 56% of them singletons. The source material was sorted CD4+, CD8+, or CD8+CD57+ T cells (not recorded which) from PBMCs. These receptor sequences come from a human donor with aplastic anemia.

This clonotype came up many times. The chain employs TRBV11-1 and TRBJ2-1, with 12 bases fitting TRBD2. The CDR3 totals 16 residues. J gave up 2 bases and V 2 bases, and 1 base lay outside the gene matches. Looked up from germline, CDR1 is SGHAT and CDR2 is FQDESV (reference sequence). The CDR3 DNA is TGTGCCAGCAGCTTACGACTAGCGGGGGCCTACAATGAGCAGTTCTTC. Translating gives CASSLRLAGAYNEQFF.

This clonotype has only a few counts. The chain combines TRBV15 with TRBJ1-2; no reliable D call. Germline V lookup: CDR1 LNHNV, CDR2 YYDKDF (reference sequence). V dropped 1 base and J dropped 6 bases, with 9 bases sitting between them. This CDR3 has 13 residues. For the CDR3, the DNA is TGTGCCACCAGCAGAGTCTTTGGGGATGGCTACACCTTC. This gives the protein CATSRVFGDGYTF.

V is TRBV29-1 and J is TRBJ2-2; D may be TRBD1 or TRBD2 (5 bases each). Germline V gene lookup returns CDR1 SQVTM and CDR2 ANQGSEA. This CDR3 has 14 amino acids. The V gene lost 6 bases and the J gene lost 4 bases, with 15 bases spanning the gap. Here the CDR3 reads CSVQGRASTGELFF. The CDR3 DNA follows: TGCAGCGTCCAGGGACGGGCATCCACCGGGGAGCTGTTTTTT.

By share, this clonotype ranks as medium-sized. This CDR3 is CATSSQGGDGYTF. For the CDR3, the DNA is TGTGCCACCAGCTCGCAGGGTGGCGATGGCTACACCTTC. The chain employs TRBV15 and TRBJ1-2; TRBD1 might be the D (5 bases). The CDR3 spans 13 residues. Germline CDR1 is LNHNV and CDR2 is YYDKDF (reference sequence). Trimming stripped 5 bases from V and 6 bases from J, with 13 bases between.

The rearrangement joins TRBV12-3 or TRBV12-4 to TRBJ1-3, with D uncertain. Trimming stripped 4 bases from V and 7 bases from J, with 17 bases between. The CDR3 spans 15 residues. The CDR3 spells CASSSSPGNRNTIYF. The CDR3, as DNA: TGTGCCAGCAGTTCGTCGCCGGGGAATCGGAACACCATATATTTT.

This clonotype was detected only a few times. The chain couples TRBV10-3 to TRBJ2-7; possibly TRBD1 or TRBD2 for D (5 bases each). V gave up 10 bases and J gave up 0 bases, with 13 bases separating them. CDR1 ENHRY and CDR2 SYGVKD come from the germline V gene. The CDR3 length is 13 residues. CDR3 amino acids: CATRDGNSYEQYF. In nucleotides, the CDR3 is TGTGCCACCAGGGACGGAAACTCCTACGAGCAGTACTTC.

The CDR3, as DNA: TGTGCCAGCAGCTCGCAGGGTTATGACACAGATACGCAGTATTTT. The encoded protein is CASSSQGYDTDTQYF. J is TRBJ2-3 and V is TRBV11-2; D might be TRBD1 (5 bases). V lost 4 bases, J lost 2 bases, and 13 bases lay in between. The CDR3 is made up of 15 amino acids. Germline lookup yields CDR1 SGHAT and CDR2 FQNNGV. Drawing the rest from reference TRBV11-2 and TRBJ2-3, the complete variable domain is EAGVAQSPRYKIIEKRQSVAFWCNPISGHATLYWYQQILGQGPKLLIQFQNNGVVDDSQLPKDRFSAERLKGVDSTLKIQPAKLEDSAVYLCASSSQGYDTDTQYFGPGTRLTVL.

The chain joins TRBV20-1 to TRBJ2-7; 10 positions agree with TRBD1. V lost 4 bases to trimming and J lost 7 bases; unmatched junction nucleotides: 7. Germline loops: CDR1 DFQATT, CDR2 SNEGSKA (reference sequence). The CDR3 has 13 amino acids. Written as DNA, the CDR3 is TGCAGTGCTACTCGACAGGGGGCGCGGGAGCAGTACTTC. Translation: CSATRQGAREQYF.

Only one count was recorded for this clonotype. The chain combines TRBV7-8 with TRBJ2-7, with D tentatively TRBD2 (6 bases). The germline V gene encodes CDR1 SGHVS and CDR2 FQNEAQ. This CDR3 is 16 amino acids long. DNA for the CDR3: TGTGCCAGCAGCTTCCGTACTCCGGGACTCTCCTACGAGCGGTACGTC. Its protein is CASSFRTPGLSYERYV.